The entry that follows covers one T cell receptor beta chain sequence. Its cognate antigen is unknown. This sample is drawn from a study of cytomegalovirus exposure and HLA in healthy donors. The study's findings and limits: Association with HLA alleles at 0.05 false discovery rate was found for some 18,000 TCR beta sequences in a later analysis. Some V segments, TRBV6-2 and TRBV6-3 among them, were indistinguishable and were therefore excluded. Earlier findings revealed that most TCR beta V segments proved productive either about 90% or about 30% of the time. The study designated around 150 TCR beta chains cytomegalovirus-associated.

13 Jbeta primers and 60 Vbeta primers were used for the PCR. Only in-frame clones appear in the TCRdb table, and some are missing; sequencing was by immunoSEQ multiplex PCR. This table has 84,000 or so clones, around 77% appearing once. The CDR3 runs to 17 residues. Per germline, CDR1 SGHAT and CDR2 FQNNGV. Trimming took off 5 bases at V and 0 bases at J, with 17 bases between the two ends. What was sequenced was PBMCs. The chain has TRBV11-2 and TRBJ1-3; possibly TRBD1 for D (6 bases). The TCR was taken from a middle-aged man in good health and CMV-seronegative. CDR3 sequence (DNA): TGTGCCAGCAGCCGTAAACCACAGGGCAGCTCTGGAAACACCATATATTTT. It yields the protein CASSRKPQGSSGNTIYF.